The sequence of this T cell receptor beta chain was determined in a study of type 1 and type 2 diabetes patients. The J segment lost 5 bases and the V segment lost 0 bases, leaving 5 bases of the junction unmatched. Germline assignment: CDR1 GTSNPN and CDR2 SVGIG (reference sequence). The CDR3 runs 14 residues. Overall study results and limits: V and J gene usage correlated at around 0.97 between type 2 diabetes and control samples.

The PCR template was genomic DNA. The TCR beta CDR3 region was amplified using 30 forward and 13 reverse primers. One entry per CDR3 protein, called by TCRdb with MiXCR from the multiplex PCR reads. The sample contains 250,000 to 300,000 distinct CDR3 sequences, roughly 44% of which appear only once. Points on this clonotype: The antigen is undetermined.

Roughly 9.5 milliliters of peripheral blood were collected from each participant. The TCR originated in a man aged 18-30 years with type 2 diabetes. The material sequenced was peripheral blood mononuclear cells (PBMCs). This chain uses TRBV30 with TRBJ2-7; 9 bases are a match to TRBD2. CDR3 protein: CAWSVIGLANEQYF. The CDR3 DNA reads TGTGCCTGGAGTGTAATTGGACTAGCGAACGAGCAGTACTTC.